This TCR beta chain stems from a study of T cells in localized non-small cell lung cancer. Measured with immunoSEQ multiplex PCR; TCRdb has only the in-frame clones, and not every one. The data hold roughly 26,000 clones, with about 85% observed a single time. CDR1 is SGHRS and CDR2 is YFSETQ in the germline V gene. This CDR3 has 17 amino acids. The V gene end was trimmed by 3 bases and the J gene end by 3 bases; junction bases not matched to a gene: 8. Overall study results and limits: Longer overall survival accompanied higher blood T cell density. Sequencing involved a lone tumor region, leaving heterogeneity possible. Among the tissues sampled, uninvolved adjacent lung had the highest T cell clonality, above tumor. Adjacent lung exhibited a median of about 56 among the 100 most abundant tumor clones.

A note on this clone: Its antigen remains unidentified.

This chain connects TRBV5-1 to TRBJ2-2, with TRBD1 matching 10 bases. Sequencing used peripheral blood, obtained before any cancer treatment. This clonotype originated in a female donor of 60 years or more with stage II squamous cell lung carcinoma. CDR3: CASSSTGQGPYTGELFF. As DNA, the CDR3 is TGCGCCAGCAGCTCCACGGGACAGGGGCCCTACACCGGGGAGCTGTTTTTT.